A selection of T cell receptor beta chains follows, all from one sample in a study of blood T cell repertoires in COVID-19. TCRdb's copy holds only in-frame clones and misses some; the assay was immunoSEQ multiplex PCR. The sample yields 65,000 to 85,000 clones, over 75% seen once. Sequences were obtained from peripheral blood. These TCRs come from a woman aged 18-29 years with acute or convalescent COVID-19. CDR3s include the opening cysteine and the closing phenylalanine or tryptophan. The D gene is left open where the match is weak.

d_call: NA; v_call: TRBV7-9; cdr3_length: 17; j_call: TRBJ2-4; cdr3_nt: TGTGCCAGCAGCCCTACGACTAGTCTGTCGGGCAAAAACATTCAGTACTTC; cdr3_aa: CASSPTTSLSGKNIQYF
d_call: TRBD2; v_call: TRBV13; cdr3_length: 15; j_call: TRBJ2-1; cdr3_nt: TGTGCCAGCAGCTTATCGACTAGCAGCTACAATGAGCAGTTCTTC; cdr3_aa: CASSLSTSSYNEQFF
d_call: TRBD2; v_call: TRBV9; cdr3_length: 15; j_call: TRBJ2-3; cdr3_nt: TGTGCCAGCAGCATAACTAGCGGGGGGGTTGACACGCAGTATTTT; cdr3_aa: CASSITSGGVDTQYF
d_call: NA; v_call: TRBV19; cdr3_length: 11; j_call: TRBJ1-1; cdr3_nt: TGTGCCAGTTCCGAGTTCGCTGAAGCTTTCTTT; cdr3_aa: CASSEFAEAFF
d_call: NA; v_call: TRBV7-9; cdr3_length: 15; j_call: TRBJ2-5; cdr3_nt: TGTGCCAGCAGTTACAAGGCGGGCAAGCAAGAGACCCAGTACTTC; cdr3_aa: CASSYKAGKQETQYF
d_call: TRBD1; v_call: TRBV2; cdr3_length: 15; j_call: TRBJ2-1; cdr3_nt: TGTGCCAGCAAACCCGGGACAGGGGGGTCGGGTGAGCAGTTCTTC; cdr3_aa: CASKPGTGGSGEQFF
d_call: NA; v_call: TRBV28; cdr3_length: 14; j_call: TRBJ1-6; cdr3_nt: TGTGCCAGCAGTTTAATACAGGGAAATTCACCCCTCCACTTT; cdr3_aa: CASSLIQGNSPLHF
d_call: TRBD1; v_call: TRBV28; cdr3_length: 14; j_call: TRBJ1-1; cdr3_nt: TGTGCCAGCAGTACAGGACAGGGGGGAACTGAAGCTTTCTTT; cdr3_aa: CASSTGQGGTEAFF
d_call: NA; v_call: TRBV16; cdr3_length: 17; j_call: TRBJ2-1; cdr3_nt: TGTGCCAGCAGCCAATTTGGGCGGGAAAAATCCTACAATGAGCAGTTCTTC; cdr3_aa: CASSQFGREKSYNEQFF
d_call: NA; v_call: TRBV5-1; cdr3_length: 14; j_call: TRBJ2-3; cdr3_nt: TGCGCCAGCAGGACTACCACTAGCACAGATACGCAGTATTTT; cdr3_aa: CASRTTTSTDTQYF
d_call: NA; v_call: TRBV21-1; cdr3_length: 17; j_call: TRBJ2-1; cdr3_nt: TGTGCCAGCAGCAAAGCAACTGACCCAGGGGGTTTAAATGAGCAGTTCTTC; cdr3_aa: CASSKATDPGGLNEQFF
d_call: TRBD1; v_call: TRBV7-9; cdr3_length: 15; j_call: TRBJ2-2; cdr3_nt: TGTGCCAGCAGCCTGGGACAGGGCAACACCGGGGAGCTGTTTTTT; cdr3_aa: CASSLGQGNTGELFF
d_call: NA; v_call: TRBV7-9; cdr3_length: 16; j_call: TRBJ2-1; cdr3_nt: TGTGCCAGCAGCGCCCCGGTTCGCGGGCTTAACAATGAGCAGTTCTTC; cdr3_aa: CASSAPVRGLNNEQFF
d_call: TRBD1; v_call: TRBV6-5; cdr3_length: 15; j_call: TRBJ1-6; cdr3_nt: TGTGCCAGCAGACAAACAGGGGTAGTTATTTCACCCCTCCACTTT; cdr3_aa: CASRQTGVVISPLHF
d_call: NA; v_call: TRBV6-4; cdr3_length: 13; j_call: TRBJ1-1; cdr3_nt: TGTGCCAGCAGTGACGCCCCGGGGACTGAAGCTTTCTTT; cdr3_aa: CASSDAPGTEAFF
d_call: TRBD2; v_call: TRBV5-4; cdr3_length: 16; j_call: TRBJ2-5; cdr3_nt: TGTGCCAGCAGCCCGGACGGACTAGCGGGGGAAGAGACCCAGTACTTC; cdr3_aa: CASSPDGLAGEETQYF
d_call: NA; v_call: TRBV5-1; cdr3_length: 12; j_call: TRBJ2-7; cdr3_nt: TGCGCCAGCAGTGAGGGTAACTACGAGCAGTACTTC; cdr3_aa: CASSEGNYEQYF
d_call: TRBD2; v_call: TRBV3-1/TRBV3-2; cdr3_length: 11; j_call: TRBJ2-7; cdr3_nt: TGTGCGACTGCCTCGGGGGGCGAGCAGTACTTC; cdr3_aa: CATASGGEQYF
d_call: NA; v_call: TRBV21-1; cdr3_length: 18; j_call: TRBJ2-2; cdr3_nt: TGTGCCAGCAGCTCCCGGCCTAGCGGGGGGGCTGGCACCGGGGAGCTGTTTTTT; cdr3_aa: CASSSRPSGGAGTGELFF
d_call: TRBD2; v_call: TRBV6-2/TRBV6-3; cdr3_length: 16; j_call: TRBJ2-7; cdr3_nt: TGTGCCAGCAGCCAGACGTCTAGCGGGAGCTCCTACGAGCAGTACTTC; cdr3_aa: CASSQTSSGSSYEQYF
d_call: NA; v_call: TRBV2; cdr3_length: 15; j_call: TRBJ2-3; cdr3_nt: TGTGCCAGCAGTCCCTGGGCGGGAAGCGCAGATACGCAGTATTTT; cdr3_aa: CASSPWAGSADTQYF
d_call: TRBD1; v_call: TRBV4-2; cdr3_length: 14; j_call: TRBJ1-2; cdr3_nt: TGTGCCAGCAGCCAAGCCGGGACAGGGGAAGGCTACACCTTC; cdr3_aa: CASSQAGTGEGYTF
d_call: NA; v_call: TRBV11-2; cdr3_length: 15; j_call: TRBJ1-3; cdr3_nt: TGTGCCAGCAGCTCGATTACAGGGAAAGGAAACACCATATATTTT; cdr3_aa: CASSSITGKGNTIYF
d_call: NA; v_call: TRBV24-1; cdr3_length: 15; j_call: TRBJ1-2; cdr3_nt: TGTGCCACCCGAGAGTGGGCGGCTGACGAGGGTGGCTACACCTTC; cdr3_aa: CATREWAADEGGYTF